These 29 T cell receptor beta chains were sequenced from one sample in a study of OX40 agonist ivuxolimab in advanced cancers. Some clones are missing from TCRdb's copy, which holds only in-frame ones; the method was immunoSEQ multiplex PCR. The sample yields tens of thousands of clones, around nine tenths seen once. The specimen was CD4+ or CD8+ T cells sorted from blood, collected in a trial of the OX40 agonist ivuxolimab. The receptors derive from an adult with an advanced solid tumor such as melanoma, head and neck, liver or kidney cancer.

There are a few counts of this clone. The chain links TRBV5-6 to TRBJ1-2; D unresolved. CDR1 and CDR2 from the germline V gene are SGHDT and YYEEEE. CDR3 length: 12 amino acids. Trimming shortened V by 7 bases and J by 2 bases, and 9 bases separated the two germline ends. The CDR3 DNA follows: TGTGCCAGCCTGGCCGGAAACTATGGCTACACCTTC. It codes for CASLAGNYGYTF.

The CDR3 sequence is CASSLASPIKGEQYF. The CDR3 coding sequence is TGTGCCAGCAGCTTGGCAAGCCCCATTAAGGGTGAGCAGTACTTC. V is TRBV5-6 and J is TRBJ2-5; D gene unclear. In germline, CDR1 is SGHDT, CDR2 YYEEEE. This CDR3 spans 15 amino acids. V lost 0 bases and J lost 11, with 20 bases in between.

The chain couples TRBV5-1 to TRBJ2-5; perhaps D is TRBD1 or TRBD2 (5 bases each). Germline V gene data show CDR1 as SGHRS and CDR2 as YFSETQ. V was shortened by 2 bases and J by 3 bases, with 8 bases between the two germline ends. CDR3 length equals 13 residues. CDR3 sequence: CASSFMGEETQYF. The CDR3 DNA sequence: TGCGCCAGCAGCTTCATGGGGGAAGAGACCCAGTACTTC.

V gene TRBV15 combines with J gene TRBJ1-1, with D hard to call. The CDR3 totals 13 residues. V lost 0 bases, J lost 1 base, and 3 bases lay in between. Looked up from germline, CDR1 is LNHNV and CDR2 is YYDKDF (reference sequence). The CDR3 DNA is TGTGCCACCAGCAGAGAGAAGAACACTGAAGCTTTCTTT. Translation gives CATSREKNTEAFF.

The chain has TRBV7-9 and TRBJ2-7, with no clear D. Per the germline V gene, CDR1 is SEHNR and CDR2 is FQNEAQ (reference sequence). Trimming stripped 4 bases from V and 6 bases from J, with 16 bases between. The CDR3 is 14 residues long. CDR3 sequence: CASSSLAGLREQYF. CDR3 sequence (DNA): TGTGCCAGCAGCTCACTGGCAGGTCTCCGCGAGCAGTACTTC.

The chain has TRBV6-1 and TRBJ1-4; no clear D gene. Trimming took 3 bases from V and 7 from J, leaving 15 bases between them. The germline V gene encodes CDR1 MNHNS and CDR2 SASEGT. The length of the CDR3 is 15 residues. The CDR3 protein is CASSDPTIKGEKLFF. The CDR3 bases are TGTGCCAGCAGTGACCCGACCATAAAGGGTGAAAAACTGTTTTTT.

The chain couples TRBV27 to TRBJ2-7, with TRBD1 matching over 7 bases. The CDR3 contains 13 residues. The V gene end was trimmed by 5 bases and the J gene end by 4 bases; junction bases not matched to a gene: 5. CDR1 is MNHEY, CDR2 SMNVEV, per germline (reference sequence). CDR3 protein: CASSPWDRYEQYF. The CDR3 region has the DNA TGTGCCAGCAGTCCGTGGGACAGATACGAGCAGTACTTC.

V gene TRBV27 combines with J gene TRBJ1-4; perhaps TRBD1 as D (6 bases). In germline, CDR1 is MNHEY, CDR2 SMNVEV (reference sequence). Trimming pared 6 bases from V and 0 bases from J, leaving 17 bases between. This CDR3 contains 17 residues. As DNA, the CDR3 is TGTGCCAGCAGCCCCTTTAGGGGGGAGGCAACTAATGAAAAACTGTTTTTT. Translation: CASSPFRGEATNEKLFF.

The chain recombines TRBV9 with TRBJ1-1; 8 bases align to TRBD1. Germline V CDR1 and CDR2: SGDLS, YYNGEE. The CDR3 totals 14 residues. The V segment lost 4 bases and the J segment 1 base; nucleotides outside the gene matches: 3. The CDR3 nucleotides read TGTGCCAGCAGCCCGGGGACAGGGAACACTGAAGCTTTCTTT. Translated, it gives CASSPGTGNTEAFF. Combining the CDR3 with reference TRBV9 and TRBJ1-1 gives the whole variable domain DSGVTQTPKHLITATGQRVTLRCSPRSGDLSVYWYQQSLDQGLQFLIQYYNGEERAKGNILERFSAQQFPDLHSELNLSSLELGDSALYFCASSPGTGNTEAFFGQGTRLTVV.

The chain employs TRBV6-1 and TRBJ2-1; 9 positions match TRBD2. Germline CDR1 and CDR2: MNHNS and SASEGT. This CDR3 comprises 18 residues. The junction had 9 bases not matched to a gene; V was cut back by 3 bases and J by 0 bases. Here the CDR3 DNA reads TGTGCCAGCAGTGATCGAGGCGGGGGGGCCCTCTCCTACAATGAGCAGTTCTTC. Its translation is CASSDRGGGALSYNEQFF.

The chain couples TRBV4-1 to TRBJ2-3; no reliable D call. This CDR3 is built from 12 residues. Germline CDR1 is MGHRA and CDR2 is YSYEKL. Deletions cut 5 bases from V and 1 base from J, with 4 bases between. The chain's CDR3 is CASSFRTDTQYF. The CDR3 DNA sequence: TGCGCCAGCAGCTTCCGCACAGATACGCAGTATTTT.

This rearrangement joins TRBV10-3 to TRBJ1-4; D perhaps matches TRBD1 (5 bases). The germline V gene has CDR1 ENHRY and CDR2 SYGVKD. Deletions cut 10 bases from V and 3 bases from J, with 18 bases between. The CDR3 has 15 residues. CDR3 loop: CATRYDRTSNEKLFF. In DNA, the CDR3 is TGTGCCACTAGGTACGACAGAACATCTAATGAAAAACTGTTTTTT.

The chain employs TRBV19 and TRBJ1-2, with D uncertain. The germline V and J ends were trimmed by 7 bases and 1 base, with 7 bases remaining between them. This CDR3 has 12 amino acids. Germline V gene sequence: CDR1 LNHDA, CDR2 SQIVND (reference sequence). In DNA, the CDR3 is TGTGCCAGTACTCAGGATAACTATGGCTACACCTTC. Its protein product is CASTQDNYGYTF.

The chain combines TRBV18 with TRBJ1-2; D gene uncertain. The CDR3 loop spans 13 amino acids. The V and J ends lost 2 bases and 3 bases respectively, with 7 bases between them. Germline V lookup: CDR1 KGHSH, CDR2 LQKENI. In nucleotides, the CDR3 is TGTGCCAGCTCACCATGGGGTGACTATGGCTACACCTTC. This gives the protein CASSPWGDYGYTF.

The rearrangement joins TRBV5-1 to TRBJ1-4, with D hard to call. CDR1 SGHRS and CDR2 YFSETQ come from the germline V gene. This CDR3 region has 15 residues. V was shortened by 5 bases and J by 10 bases, with 21 bases between the two germline ends. The CDR3 coding sequence is TGCGCCAGCAGTCCCGACCGAACGGGGTCGGGAAAACTGTTTTTT. Translation: CASSPDRTGSGKLFF.

The genes are TRBV5-4 and TRBJ2-7; TRBD2 matches 8 bases. The CDR3 has 14 residues. CDR1 is SGHNT, CDR2 YYREEE, per germline (reference sequence). The V and J ends lost 3 bases and 3 bases, in that order; junction bases with no gene match: 5. In DNA, the CDR3 is TGTGCCAGCAGCTCCGGGGGGGCGGGCTACGAGCAGTACTTC. Translation gives CASSSGGAGYEQYF.

The count of this clone is one. The rearrangement joins TRBV5-1 to TRBJ2-1; the match to TRBD1 covers 10 bases. The CDR3 spans 17 residues. The V gene's germline CDR1 is SGHRS and CDR2 YFSETQ. Trimming removed 4 bases from V and 6 bases from J; junction bases left unmatched: 13. In DNA, the CDR3 is TGCGCCAGCAGCCTCCGACCTCGGGACAGGGGTTTCAATGAGCAGTTCTTC. Its protein is CASSLRPRDRGFNEQFF.

This clone is a singleton in its sample. J is TRBJ2-5 and V is TRBV5-1; TRBD2 agrees at 15 bases. CDR3 length equals 18 residues. The germline CDR1 and CDR2 sequences are SGHRS and YFSETQ. Unmatched junction bases numbered 7, after V lost 0 bases and J lost 4 bases. Here the CDR3 reads CASSLVGTSGGIAETQYF. In nucleotides, the CDR3 is TGCGCCAGCAGCTTGGTTGGGACTAGCGGGGGGATCGCAGAGACCCAGTACTTC.

The chain has TRBV18 and TRBJ1-2; D is perhaps TRBD1 (6 bases). V lost 6 bases to trimming and J lost 8 bases, with 16 bases between them. Germline CDR1 reads KGHSH; CDR2 reads LQKENI. The CDR3 contains 13 residues. The CDR3 nucleotides are TGTGCCAGCTCGCCAGGGGTGAGGGAAGGCTACACCTTC. Its translation is CASSPGVREGYTF.

The chain recombines TRBV6-1 with TRBJ1-5, with 9 positions matching TRBD1. J lost 3 bases, V lost 6 bases, and 6 bases had no gene match. Germline assignment: CDR1 MNHNS and CDR2 SASEGT. This CDR3 is 15 amino acids long. The DNA for the CDR3 is TGTGCCAGCAGCGGGGACAGGGAGTTCAATCAGCCCCAGCATTTT. This codes for CASSGDREFNQPQHF.

The genes are TRBV18 and TRBJ2-3; a possible D gene is TRBD2 (5 bases). This CDR3 has 14 amino acids. V lost 6 bases, J lost 1 base, and 11 bases lay in between. Per germline, CDR1 KGHSH and CDR2 LQKENI. The CDR3 coding sequence is TGTGCCAGCTCGGGTTCCGGGGGCACAGATACGCAGTATTTT. This sequence encodes CASSGSGGTDTQYF.

This clone occurred once. The chain has TRBV6-4 and TRBJ1-5; D is unresolved. The CDR3 sequence is 12 residues long. Trimming removed 8 bases at V and 7 bases at J, with 12 bases between. CDR1 and CDR2 (germline): MRHNA, SNTAGT. The CDR3 protein is CASPLITQPQHF. CDR3 nucleotide sequence: TGTGCCAGCCCCTTGATTACCCAGCCCCAGCATTTT.

The chain employs TRBV30 and TRBJ1-2, with a possible D match to TRBD1 (6 bases). V gave up 0 bases and J gave up 6 bases, with 14 bases separating them. Germline CDR1 reads GTSNPN; CDR2 reads SVGIG (reference sequence). The CDR3 consists of 14 residues. The CDR3 bases are TGTGCCTGGAGTGTACAGGGCAGGGGAGATGGCTACACCTTC. Protein product: CAWSVQGRGDGYTF.

The V and J genes are TRBV19 and TRBJ1-5, with TRBD1 matching 7 bases. The CDR3 sequence is 18 residues long. Trimming at V came to 3 bases and at J to 1 base, leaving 12 bases not matched to a gene. Germline CDR1 and CDR2: LNHDA and SQIVND (reference sequence). The CDR3 DNA sequence: TGTGCCAGTAGTATTGGTTGGAGGGGGCGTAAGAGCAATCAGCCCCAGCATTTT. Translating gives CASSIGWRGRKSNQPQHF. Based on the CDR3 plus reference TRBV19 and TRBJ1-5, the full variable domain is DGGITQSPKYLFRKEGQNVTLSCEQNLNHDAMYWYRQDPGQGLRLIYYSQIVNDFQKGDIAEGYSVSREKKESFPLTVTSAQKNPTAFYLCASSIGWRGRKSNQPQHFGDGTRLSIL.

The V and J genes are TRBV28 and TRBJ2-2; 14 bases match TRBD2. This CDR3 contains 17 residues. Germline V gene data show CDR1 as MDHEN and CDR2 as SYDVKM. Unmatched junction bases numbered 9, after V lost 6 bases and J lost 6 bases. This chain's CDR3 is CASSSPGLAGDAGELFF. The CDR3 DNA is TGTGCCAGCAGCTCCCCGGGACTAGCGGGGGACGCCGGGGAGCTGTTTTTT. Supplemented by reference TRBV28 and TRBJ2-2, the full variable domain reads DVKVTQSSRYLVKRTGEKVFLECVQDMDHENMFWYRQDPGLGLRLIYFSYDVKMKEKGDIPEGYSVSREKKERFSLILESASTNQTSMYLCASSSPGLAGDAGELFFGEGSRLTVL.

This sequence joins TRBV7-8 and TRBJ2-6; possibly TRBD1 or TRBD2 for D (5 bases each). Germline V gives CDR1 SGHVS, CDR2 FQNEAQ. This CDR3 is built from 18 residues. The V gene lost 5 bases and the J gene lost 3 bases, with 20 bases spanning the gap. CDR3 protein: CASSPLGVASSGANVLTF. The CDR3 region has the DNA TGTGCCAGCAGCCCCTTGGGGGTTGCCTCCAGTGGGGCCAACGTCCTGACTTTC.

V usage is TRBV6-5 and J usage is TRBJ2-7; D may match TRBD1 or TRBD2 (5 bases each). The CDR3 consists of 13 residues. V dropped 7 bases and J dropped 2 bases, with 12 bases sitting between them. Germline assignment: CDR1 MNHEY and CDR2 SVGAGI. The CDR3 reads CASMRDETYEQYF. The CDR3 bases are TGTGCCAGCATGAGGGACGAGACCTACGAGCAGTACTTC.

The V call is TRBV21-1, the J call TRBJ2-1; the DNA was not compared with TRBD2, the D call given in the table. TRBV21-1 corresponds to a pseudogene. The CDR3 length is 14 residues. The CDR3: CASSSPGRGGEQFF. The DNA of the CDR3 is TGTGCCAGCAGCTCCCCCGGCCGGGGTGGTGAGCAGTTCTTC.

The chain is built from TRBV11-1 and TRBJ1-4, with TRBD1 matching over 9 bases. Germline V gene data show CDR1 as SGHAT and CDR2 as FQDESV (reference sequence). The CDR3 extends over 14 amino acids. V lost 5 bases to trimming and J lost 8 bases; unmatched junction nucleotides: 6. The CDR3 DNA is TGTGCCAGCAGCACCCGGACAGGGGAGGAAAAACTGTTTTTT. Its translation: CASSTRTGEEKLFF. Looking up the rest from reference TRBV11-1 and TRBJ1-4 gives the full variable domain: EAEVAQSPRYKITEKSQAVAFWCDPISGHATLYWYRQILGQGPELLVQFQDESVVDDSQLPKDRFSAERLKGVDSTLKIQPAELGDSAMYLCASSTRTGEEKLFFGSGTQLSVL.